This T cell receptor beta chain comes out of a study of blood T cell repertoires in COVID-19. V shed 6 bases, J shed 2 bases, and the junction held 7 bases outside the gene matches. CDR3 length equals 15 residues. Per germline, CDR1 LNHNV and CDR2 YYDKDF (reference sequence). This clone was observed once. Some clones are missing from TCRdb's copy, which holds only in-frame ones; the method was immunoSEQ multiplex PCR. This sample has approximately 340,000 clones, with about 83% found just once. Sequenced sample: peripheral blood. The origin of this receptor is a man aged 25 to 45 with active or convalescent COVID-19. The rearrangement uses TRBV15 and TRBJ1-2; 9 bases align to TRBD1. CDR3 loop: CATSRDRVRNYGYTF. CDR3 sequence (DNA): TGTGCCACCAGTCGGGACAGGGTGAGGAACTATGGCTACACCTTC.